This entry concerns a single TCR beta chain. V trimming: 0 bases; J trimming: 4 bases; junction bases outside the gene matches: 2. CDR3 length: 14 residues. Germline loops: CDR1 SGHDT, CDR2 YYEEEE. Sequencing was performed with immunoSEQ multiplex PCR; in TCRdb, only in-frame clones are kept and a portion is missing. The sample consists of some 760,000 clones, approximately 85% of them appearing once. The data derive from a study of shared T cell receptors in the human thymus. The same data also contributed to another study, on human thymus T cells. That paper notes: The thymus tissue came from resections taken during corrective heart surgery.

What was sequenced was thymocytes. The clonotype comes from a girl under three years old with a congenital heart defect. The chain combines TRBV5-6 with TRBJ1-2; TRBD1 matches 8 bases. DNA of the CDR3: TGTGCCAGCAGCTTGGTAACAGGGGGCTATGGCTACACCTTC. This gives the protein CASSLVTGGYGYTF. The entire variable domain, with the rest obtained from reference TRBV5-6 and TRBJ1-2, is as follows: DAGVTQSPTHLIKTRGQQVTLRCSPKSGHDTVSWYQQALGQGPQFIFQYYEEEERQRGNFPDRFSGHQFPNYSSELNVNALLLGDSALYLCASSLVTGGYGYTFGSGTRLTVV.